The following is a TCR beta chain sequence with its context. Its antigen is as yet unknown. CDR3 length: 14 amino acids. V was cut by 5 bases and J by 7 bases, with 18 bases left in between. Germline V gives CDR1 SNHLY, CDR2 FYNNEI. This record belongs to a study of CD8+CD57+ T cells in acquired aplastic anemia. The overall study: Sorted CD4+ and CD8+ cells gave an average of roughly 3.2 ug of DNA. Overall study results and limits: CD8+ Simpson's diversity in patients was not significantly different from that in controls. Roughly 27 sequences, all CD8+ CDR3, were shared between patients and controls.

Genomic DNA, the template, was used for profiling of the TCR beta VDJ and CDR3. One entry per CDR3 protein results from TCRdb running MiXCR on the reads. The top ten clones hold more than 30% of a sample with under 200,000 distinct CDR3 sequences, about 48% of them seen once. Sequencing was done on patients that had shown CD8+CD57+ cell expansion by flow cytometry. Untreated patients provided the blood samples, with no therapy given before sampling. The TCR sequence derives from a human donor with aplastic anemia. The V gene is TRBV2, the J gene TRBJ2-7, with a weak D call TRBD1 (5 bases). The sample comprised sorted CD4+, CD8+, or CD8+CD57+ T cells (not recorded which) from PBMCs. The CDR3 bases are TGTGCCAGCAGTTCCCATCCAAAAGGGGTAGAGCAGTACTTC. This sequence encodes CASSSHPKGVEQYF.